Sequencing of this T cell receptor beta chain was carried out in a study of T cell responses to AZD1222 COVID-19 vaccine. On the study more broadly: Second-dose intervals near 4 or 12 weeks were combined. General observations from the study: Females made up more of the donors, who were largely white British, and clonal diversity may have come out too low. The study found vaccine-associated CD4 TCRs spanning spike, dominant at 160-218 and 743-854.

Germline V lookup: CDR1 SGHRS, CDR2 YFSETQ. Trimming stripped 10 bases from V and 8 bases from J, with 22 bases between. This CDR3 spans 14 amino acids. On this clone itself: Its matching antigen is unknown.

Sequenced by immunoSEQ multiplex PCR; TCRdb stores in-frame clones only, minus some. The sample lists about 160,000 clones, around nine tenths occurring once. The sequence came from an adult in good health. V and J are TRBV5-1 and TRBJ1-3; the D gene is possibly TRBD1 (5 bases). Sequencing was performed on peripheral blood, taken on day 0 of AZD1222 vaccination. The DNA of the CDR3 is TGCGCCTCCCGGATAGGAGGGGTTGGGGACACCATATATTTT. It is translated as CASRIGGVGDTIYF.